This TCR beta chain was retrieved from a study of T cell repertoires in cytomegalovirus infection. A single record per CDR3 protein comes from TCRdb applying MiXCR to the reads. The table records hundreds of thousands of distinct CDR3 sequences, about 33% of them present only once. This CDR3 contains 11 residues. Looked up from germline, CDR1 is LGHNT and CDR2 is FRNRAP. V was pared by 4 bases and J by 9 bases, with 8 bases between. Only a few counts were recorded for this clonotype. Antigen specificity is unknown. This TCR came from a human donor in good health (CMV status not recorded). Some clones in this sample may be carry-over from other donors' samples. The sample here was cultured PBMCs, taken from culture after CMV antigen stimulation. The chain couples TRBV12-5 to TRBJ2-3; D unclear. The CDR3 sequence: CASGSYGTQYF. The CDR3 DNA reads TGTGCTAGTGGTTCGTACGGAACGCAGTATTTT. Combining the CDR3 with reference TRBV12-5 and TRBJ2-3 gives the whole variable domain DARVTQTPRHKVTEMGQEVTMRCQPILGHNTVFWYRQTMMQGLELLAYFRNRAPLDDSGMPKDRFSAEMPDATLATLKIQPSEPRDSAVYFCASGSYGTQYFGPGTRLTVL.